This T cell receptor (beta chain) comes out of a study of T-cell reconstitution after alpha-beta-depleted transplantation in children. On this clonotype: The antigen is not known.

The CDR3 runs to 11 residues. The V and J ends lost 3 bases and 7 bases respectively, with 5 bases between them. Preparation of the TCRbeta library involved a method that used unique molecular identifiers. TCRdb itself ran the PCR reads through MiXCR, one entry per CDR3 protein. This repertoire shows about a million distinct CDR3 sequences, about 29% found once; its top ten account for roughly 30%. Study results and caveats: Several hundred graft clones that had expanded were reportedly the source of alpha-beta T cells about two months after transplant. Surviving recipient T cells and intrathymic progenitors accounted for some patients' high TCRbeta diversity at day 60. Counts and diversity of T cells one year after transplant came mostly from newly produced T cells.

The chain combines TRBV12-3 or TRBV12-4 with TRBJ2-3; D ambiguous. The TCR sequence derives from a boy under two years old who had a stem cell transplant for SCID, so the T cells may come from the graft donor. This specimen consisted of PBMCs, mostly from graft donor cells, obtained 360 days after TCRalphabeta/CD19-depleted stem cell transplant. CDR3 loop: CASSLENTQYF. CDR3 nucleotide sequence: TGTGCCAGCAGTTTGGAAAATACGCAGTATTTT.